Detailed here is one TCR beta chain. Its target is unknown. The data originate from a study of vaccination effects on CD4 cells after COVID-19. CD4+ T cells specific for antigen were expanded with viral peptide pools by the ViraFEST assay before sequencing. Subsequent to approximately 11 days of culture, CD4+ T cells were isolated. By PCR, the person was confirmed to have had SARS-CoV-2 infection between March and December 2020. Profiling relied on immunoSEQ multiplex PCR, and the TCRdb table lists in-frame clones only, not all of them. The sample has roughly 27,000 clones, about 77% seen once; the top ten hold roughly 19%. Study-level findings and limits: Substantial clonal contraction characterized both infection- and vaccine-induced clones late after vaccination.

Germline lookup yields CDR1 LNHDA and CDR2 SQIVND (reference sequence). The CDR3 is made up of 11 amino acids. V gave up 4 bases and J gave up 6 bases, with 5 bases separating them. The TCR was taken from a human donor who had a prior SARS-CoV-2 infection. The input for sequencing was CD4+ T cells from PBMCs cultured with HCoV-NL63 spike peptides, taken before COVID-19 vaccination. This chain links TRBV19 with TRBJ2-3, with D perhaps TRBD1 (5 bases). The CDR3: CASSTGDTQYF. As DNA, the CDR3 is TGTGCCAGTAGTACAGGGGATACGCAGTATTTT.